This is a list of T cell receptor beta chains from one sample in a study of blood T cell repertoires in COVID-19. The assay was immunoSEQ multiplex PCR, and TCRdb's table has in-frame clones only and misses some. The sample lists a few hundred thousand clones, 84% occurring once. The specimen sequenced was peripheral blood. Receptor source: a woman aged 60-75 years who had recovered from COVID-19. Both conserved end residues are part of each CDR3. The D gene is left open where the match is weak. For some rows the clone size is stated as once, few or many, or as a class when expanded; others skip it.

cdr3_aa: CASSQRFRGQGYTF; cdr3_nt: TGTGCCAGCAGCCAACGGTTCAGGGGGCAGGGCTACACCTTC; v_call: TRBV4-2; clone_size: many; j_call: TRBJ1-2; d_call: TRBD1; cdr3_length: 14
cdr3_aa: CASSSGLFTDTQYF; cdr3_nt: TGTGCCTCGTCATCGGGACTATTCACAGATACGCAGTATTTT; v_call: TRBV24-1; clone_size: -; j_call: TRBJ2-3; d_call: TRBD2; cdr3_length: 14
cdr3_aa: CASSLTRKTEAFF; cdr3_nt: TGTGCCAGCAGTTTAACAAGAAAAACTGAAGCTTTCTTT; v_call: TRBV27; clone_size: -; j_call: TRBJ1-1; d_call: -; cdr3_length: 13
cdr3_aa: CASSSPLAALTDTQYF; cdr3_nt: TGTGCCAGCAGTTCTCCTTTGGCGGCACTCACAGATACGCAGTATTTT; v_call: TRBV27; clone_size: -; j_call: TRBJ2-3; d_call: -; cdr3_length: 16
cdr3_aa: CASSLETDQPQHF; cdr3_nt: TGCGCCAGCAGCTTGGAGACAGATCAGCCCCAGCATTTT; v_call: TRBV5-1; clone_size: many; j_call: TRBJ1-5; d_call: -; cdr3_length: 13
cdr3_aa: CASSYSSPNYGYTF; cdr3_nt: TGTGCCAGCAGTTACTCGAGCCCCAACTATGGCTACACCTTC; v_call: TRBV6-6; clone_size: -; j_call: TRBJ1-2; d_call: -; cdr3_length: 14
cdr3_aa: CASRSSGAGGPLTGELFF; cdr3_nt: TGTGCCAGCAGGTCCAGCGGAGCGGGGGGTCCTCTCACCGGGGAGCTGTTTTTT; v_call: TRBV5-4; clone_size: -; j_call: TRBJ2-2; d_call: TRBD2; cdr3_length: 18
cdr3_aa: CASSLRLAGGYNEQFF; cdr3_nt: TGTGCCAGCAGCCTCCGCCTAGCGGGGGGCTACAATGAGCAGTTCTTC; v_call: TRBV9; clone_size: once; j_call: TRBJ2-1; d_call: TRBD2; cdr3_length: 16
cdr3_aa: CASSDDRRYGYTF; cdr3_nt: TGTGCCAGCAGCGACGACAGAAGGTATGGCTACACCTTC; v_call: TRBV7-2; clone_size: -; j_call: TRBJ1-2; d_call: -; cdr3_length: 13
cdr3_aa: CASSASGQGWETQYF; cdr3_nt: TGTGCCAGCAGCGCGTCGGGACAGGGATGGGAGACCCAGTACTTC; v_call: TRBV9; clone_size: -; j_call: TRBJ2-5; d_call: TRBD1; cdr3_length: 15
cdr3_aa: CASSQGGQPESFNEQFF; cdr3_nt: TGCGCCAGCAGCCAGGGGGGACAGCCCGAGTCCTTTAATGAGCAGTTCTTC; v_call: TRBV4-3; clone_size: -; j_call: TRBJ2-1; d_call: -; cdr3_length: 17
cdr3_aa: CASSLEAGVNTGELFF; cdr3_nt: TGTGCCAGCAGCTTAGAAGCGGGGGTGAACACCGGGGAGCTGTTTTTT; v_call: TRBV11-2; clone_size: -; j_call: TRBJ2-2; d_call: TRBD2; cdr3_length: 16
cdr3_aa: CASSLGASGSGETQYF; cdr3_nt: TGTGCCAGCAGCTTAGGAGCGTCGGGTTCGGGGGAGACCCAGTACTTC; v_call: TRBV11-3; clone_size: -; j_call: TRBJ2-5; d_call: -; cdr3_length: 16
cdr3_aa: CAIRTGATYGYTF; cdr3_nt: TGTGCCATACGGACAGGGGCCACCTATGGCTACACCTTC; v_call: TRBV2; clone_size: once; j_call: TRBJ1-2; d_call: TRBD1; cdr3_length: 13
cdr3_aa: CASSWASYSNQPQHF; cdr3_nt: TGTGCCAGTAGTTGGGCCTCGTATAGCAATCAGCCCCAGCATTTT; v_call: TRBV19; clone_size: -; j_call: TRBJ1-5; d_call: -; cdr3_length: 15
cdr3_aa: CASSNGQGLYEQYF; cdr3_nt: TGCGCCAGCAGCAATGGACAGGGACTCTACGAGCAGTACTTC; v_call: TRBV5-1; clone_size: -; j_call: TRBJ2-7; d_call: TRBD1; cdr3_length: 14
cdr3_aa: CASSRQEMINYGYTF; cdr3_nt: TGTGCCAGCAGCCGACAGGAGATGATAAACTATGGCTACACCTTC; v_call: TRBV13; clone_size: -; j_call: TRBJ1-2; d_call: -; cdr3_length: 15
cdr3_aa: CASSQSLGGAYNYGYTF; cdr3_nt: TGCGCCAGCAGCCAATCCCTCGGGGGGGCCTATAACTATGGCTACACCTTC; v_call: TRBV4-3; clone_size: -; j_call: TRBJ1-2; d_call: -; cdr3_length: 17
cdr3_aa: CASSLPGLAGGPNNEQFF; cdr3_nt: TGTGCCAGCAGTCTCCCGGGACTAGCGGGGGGGCCGAACAATGAGCAGTTCTTC; v_call: TRBV27; clone_size: -; j_call: TRBJ2-1; d_call: TRBD2; cdr3_length: 18
cdr3_aa: CASSPASGPYEQYF; cdr3_nt: TGTGCCAGCAGCCCAGCGAGCGGGCCCTACGAGCAGTACTTC; v_call: TRBV3-1/TRBV3-2; clone_size: -; j_call: TRBJ2-7; d_call: -; cdr3_length: 14
cdr3_aa: CASSVRVTNEKLFF; cdr3_nt: TGTGCCAGCAGTGTCAGGGTAACTAATGAAAAACTGTTTTTT; v_call: TRBV2; clone_size: -; j_call: TRBJ1-4; d_call: -; cdr3_length: 14
cdr3_aa: CASSHPGGTGDGGELFF; cdr3_nt: TGTGCCAGCAGCCACCCCGGTGGGACAGGGGACGGCGGGGAGCTGTTTTTT; v_call: TRBV4-2; clone_size: -; j_call: TRBJ2-2; d_call: TRBD1; cdr3_length: 17
cdr3_aa: CASSRSTTGGSEKLFF; cdr3_nt: TGTGCCAGCAGCCGAAGCACGACAGGGGGCTCCGAAAAACTGTTTTTT; v_call: TRBV7-9; clone_size: -; j_call: TRBJ1-4; d_call: TRBD1; cdr3_length: 16
cdr3_aa: CARNPGHFPANTGELFF; cdr3_nt: TGTGCCAGAAACCCGGGACACTTCCCCGCGAACACCGGGGAGCTGTTTTTT; v_call: TRBV3-1/TRBV3-2; clone_size: once; j_call: TRBJ2-2; d_call: -; cdr3_length: 17
cdr3_aa: CASSLQGNTEAFF; cdr3_nt: TGCGCCAGCAGCCTTCAGGGGAACACTGAAGCTTTCTTT; v_call: TRBV5-1; clone_size: -; j_call: TRBJ1-1; d_call: -; cdr3_length: 13
cdr3_aa: CASSIGGQIYQPQHF; cdr3_nt: TGTGCCAGTAGTATAGGGGGACAGATCTATCAGCCCCAGCATTTT; v_call: TRBV19; clone_size: -; j_call: TRBJ1-5; d_call: TRBD1; cdr3_length: 15
cdr3_aa: CASSFGTYEKLFF; cdr3_nt: TGTGCCAGCAGTTTTGGTACATACGAAAAACTGTTTTTT; v_call: TRBV12-3/TRBV12-4; clone_size: -; j_call: TRBJ1-4; d_call: -; cdr3_length: 13
cdr3_aa: CASSLVTGFLNSPLHF; cdr3_nt: TGTGCCAGCAGCTTAGTGACAGGATTCTTAAACTCACCCCTCCACTTT; v_call: TRBV7-2; clone_size: -; j_call: TRBJ1-6; d_call: -; cdr3_length: 16
cdr3_aa: CASSSHPGGEAFF; cdr3_nt: TGTGCCAGCAGCTCCCACCCAGGGGGAGAAGCTTTCTTT; v_call: TRBV6-2/TRBV6-3; clone_size: -; j_call: TRBJ1-1; d_call: TRBD1; cdr3_length: 13
cdr3_aa: CASSQLQGMNTEAFF; cdr3_nt: TGTGCCAGCAGCCAACTTCAGGGGATGAACACTGAAGCTTTCTTT; v_call: TRBV5-4; clone_size: -; j_call: TRBJ1-1; d_call: -; cdr3_length: 15
cdr3_aa: CASSWDFSTDTQYF; cdr3_nt: TGTGCCAGCAGCTGGGACTTCAGCACAGATACGCAGTATTTT; v_call: TRBV7-2; clone_size: -; j_call: TRBJ2-3; d_call: -; cdr3_length: 14
cdr3_aa: CAISDPTGFEQYF; cdr3_nt: TGTGCCATCAGTGACCCCACGGGATTCGAGCAGTACTTC; v_call: TRBV10-3; clone_size: -; j_call: TRBJ2-7; d_call: -; cdr3_length: 13
cdr3_aa: CASGGQLNTEAFF; cdr3_nt: TGTGCCAGCGGGGGACAGCTGAACACTGAAGCTTTCTTT; v_call: TRBV18; clone_size: -; j_call: TRBJ1-1; d_call: TRBD1; cdr3_length: 13
cdr3_aa: CASSLAAVINYEQYF; cdr3_nt: TGTGCCAGCAGCTTAGCGGCAGTGATTAACTACGAGCAGTACTTC; v_call: TRBV7-2; clone_size: -; j_call: TRBJ2-7; d_call: -; cdr3_length: 15
cdr3_aa: CASRGSSATNEKLFF; cdr3_nt: TGTGCCAGCAGGGGGAGTAGTGCAACTAATGAAAAACTGTTTTTT; v_call: TRBV2; clone_size: once; j_call: TRBJ1-4; d_call: -; cdr3_length: 15